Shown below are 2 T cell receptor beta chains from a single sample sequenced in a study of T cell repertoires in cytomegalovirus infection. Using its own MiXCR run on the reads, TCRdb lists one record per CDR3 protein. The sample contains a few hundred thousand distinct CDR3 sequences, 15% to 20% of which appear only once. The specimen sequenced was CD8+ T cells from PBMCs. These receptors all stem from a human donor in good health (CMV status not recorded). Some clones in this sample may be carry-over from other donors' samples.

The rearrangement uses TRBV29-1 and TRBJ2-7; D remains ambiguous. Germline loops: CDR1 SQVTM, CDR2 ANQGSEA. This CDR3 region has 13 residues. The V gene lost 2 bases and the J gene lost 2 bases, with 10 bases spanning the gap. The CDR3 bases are TGCAGCGTTGAAAGGCAGGAGACCTACGAGCAGTACTTC. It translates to CSVERQETYEQYF.

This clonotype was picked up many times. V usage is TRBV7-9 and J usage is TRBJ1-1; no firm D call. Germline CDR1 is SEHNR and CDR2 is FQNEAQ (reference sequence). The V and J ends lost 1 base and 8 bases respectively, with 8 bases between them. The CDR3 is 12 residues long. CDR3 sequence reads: CASSLGGGEAFF. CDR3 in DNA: TGTGCCAGCAGCTTAGGGGGAGGAGAAGCTTTCTTT. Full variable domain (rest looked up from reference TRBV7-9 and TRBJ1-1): DTGVSQNPRHKITKRGQNVTFRCDPISEHNRLYWYRQTLGQGPEFLTYFQNEAQLEKSRLLSDRFSAERPKGSFSTLEIQRTEQGDSAMYLCASSLGGGEAFFGQGTRLTVV.